The 19 T cell receptor beta chains reported below all come from one sample, sequenced in a study of T cell changes during pregnancy in multiple sclerosis. Generated by immunoSEQ multiplex PCR, the TCRdb table keeps only in-frame clones and is missing some. In the table there are about 92,000 clones, 92% of which are singletons. Source: peripheral blood, taken in the first trimester of pregnancy. The origin of the receptors is a female donor with multiple sclerosis, enrolled in a pregnancy study.

The J gene is TRBJ2-2, the V gene TRBV5-1; weak D call: TRBD1 (6 bases). CDR3 size: 16 residues. The V and J ends lost 0 bases and 4 bases respectively, with 13 bases between them. Germline values: CDR1 SGHRS, CDR2 YFSETQ. The CDR3 spells CASSLAGAGGTGELFF. CDR3 nucleotide sequence: TGCGCCAGCAGCTTGGCAGGGGCCGGCGGCACCGGGGAGCTGTTTTTT.

The rearrangement joins TRBV7-9 to TRBJ2-3, with TRBD2 matching 7 bases. The CDR3 is made up of 16 amino acids. The germline V gene encodes CDR1 SEHNR and CDR2 FQNEAQ (reference sequence). V trimming: 5 bases; J trimming: 5 bases; junction bases outside the gene matches: 13. The CDR3 region has the DNA TGTGCCAGCAGCCCTGCTAGCGGAGGAGGGAGAGATACGCAGTATTTT. Amino acids: CASSPASGGGRDTQYF.

The chain links TRBV13 to TRBJ1-1; no reliable D call. Trimming removed 7 bases from V and 0 bases from J, with 12 bases in between. Germline V gene lookup returns CDR1 PRHDT and CDR2 FYEKMQ (reference sequence). This CDR3 has 14 residues. In DNA form, the CDR3 reads TGTGCCAGCAAAACCAGGACTGTGAACACTGAAGCTTTCTTT. This codes for CASKTRTVNTEAFF. The entire variable domain, with the rest obtained from reference TRBV13 and TRBJ1-1, is as follows: AAGVIQSPRHLIKEKRETATLKCYPIPRHDTVYWYQQGPGQDPQFLISFYEKMQSDKGSIPDRFSAQQFSDYHSELNMSSLELGDSALYFCASKTRTVNTEAFFGQGTRLTVV.

The chain combines TRBV5-1 with TRBJ2-5; 7 bases align to TRBD2. This CDR3 is 13 amino acids long. Trimming took 0 bases from V and 7 from J; bases not matched to a gene: 3. Germline values: CDR1 SGHRS, CDR2 YFSETQ. CDR3 amino acids: CASSLDGGGTQYF. The CDR3 coding sequence is TGCGCCAGCAGCTTGGATGGGGGGGGGACCCAGTACTTC.

This clone has a single count. The V gene is TRBV15, the J gene TRBJ1-1; D perhaps matches TRBD1 (6 bases). The CDR3 runs to 15 residues. V dropped 6 bases and J dropped 10 bases, with 24 bases sitting between them. From germline, CDR1 is LNHNV and CDR2 YYDKDF (reference sequence). The CDR3 reads CATSLRGRGSIGAFF. In nucleotides, the CDR3 is TGTGCCACCAGTCTAAGGGGCAGGGGTTCGATCGGAGCTTTCTTT. The variable domain in full, with the rest retrieved from reference TRBV15 and TRBJ1-1, is DAMVIQNPRYQVTQFGKPVTLSCSQTLNHNVMYWYQQKSSQAPKLLFHYYDKDFNNEADTPDNFQSRRPNTSFCFLDIRSPGLGDTAMYLCATSLRGRGSIGAFFGQGTRLTVV.

The chain carries TRBV18 and TRBJ2-3, with 10 bases matching TRBD1. This CDR3 has 16 residues. Germline V CDR1 and CDR2: KGHSH, LQKENI. The junction had 7 bases not matched to a gene; V was cut back by 1 base and J by 6 bases. The chain's CDR3 is CASSPRGTGDGDTQYF. CDR3 coding DNA: TGTGCCAGCTCACCACGGGGGACAGGGGACGGGGATACGCAGTATTTT.

This clone was seen once. This sequence joins TRBV4-1 and TRBJ2-5, with TRBD1 as a possible D gene (5 bases). V was shortened by 1 base and J by 0 bases, with 9 bases between the two germline ends. CDR1 is MGHRA, CDR2 YSYEKL, per germline. This CDR3 has 15 amino acids. CDR3 bases: TGCGCCAGCAGCCAAGTAGCCAGGGACCAAGAGACCCAGTACTTC. Translated, it gives CASSQVARDQETQYF.

The chain combines TRBV5-1 with TRBJ1-4; no clear D. Germline V gene lookup returns CDR1 SGHRS and CDR2 YFSETQ. V was pared by 2 bases and J by 4 bases, with 6 bases between. This CDR3 comprises 13 residues. The CDR3 sequence: CASSFNSNEKLFF. The CDR3 DNA is TGCGCCAGCAGCTTCAACAGTAATGAAAAACTGTTTTTT.

The J gene is TRBJ2-1, the V gene TRBV19, with 9 bases aligning to TRBD2. Germline V gene sequence: CDR1 LNHDA, CDR2 SQIVND (reference sequence). The CDR3 is made up of 17 amino acids. V shed 4 bases, J shed 6 bases, and the junction held 13 bases outside the gene matches. CDR3: CASSTYPLAGTFNEQFF. CDR3 DNA: TGTGCCAGTAGTACTTACCCCCTAGCGGGAACTTTCAATGAGCAGTTCTTC.

This clone was seen only a few times. The junction departs from germline at one end; a sequencing error may be responsible. The V call is TRBV27, the J call TRBJ2-7; 7 positions match TRBD1. Germline V gene data show CDR1 as MNHEY and CDR2 as SMNVEV (reference sequence). The CDR3 has 11 residues. The CDR3: CASSLGDSETF. The CDR3 DNA reads TGTGCCAGCAGTTTAGGGGACAGCGAGACCTTC.

The rearrangement links TRBV9 to TRBJ1-1; 7 nucleotides agree with TRBD1. With V trimmed by 4 bases and J by 1 base, 4 bases remained unmatched. The CDR3 sequence is 14 residues long. Germline values: CDR1 SGDLS, CDR2 YYNGEE. CDR3 DNA: TGTGCCAGCAGCCCGACAGGGAAGAACACTGAAGCTTTCTTT. Translation: CASSPTGKNTEAFF. The entire variable domain, with the rest obtained from reference TRBV9 and TRBJ1-1, is as follows: DSGVTQTPKHLITATGQRVTLRCSPRSGDLSVYWYQQSLDQGLQFLIQYYNGEERAKGNILERFSAQQFPDLHSELNLSSLELGDSALYFCASSPTGKNTEAFFGQGTRLTVV.

The rearrangement uses TRBV7-8 and TRBJ1-5; 9 nucleotides line up with TRBD1. Trimming cost V 5 bases and J 6 bases; bases outside gene matches: 5. This CDR3 has 14 residues. CDR1 is SGHVS, CDR2 FQNEAQ, per germline. CDR3 sequence: CASSLGQGSQPQHF. The CDR3 DNA sequence: TGTGCCAGCAGCCTGGGACAGGGTAGTCAGCCCCAGCATTTT.

The rearrangement uses TRBV11-1 and TRBJ1-3; tentatively, D is TRBD1 (6 bases). CDR1 is SGHAT and CDR2 is FQDESV in the germline V gene (reference sequence). The CDR3 covers 14 residues. The germline V and J ends were trimmed by 5 bases and 2 bases, with 10 bases remaining between them. The CDR3 reads CASSPPGAGNTIYF. The CDR3 nucleotides are TGTGCCAGCAGCCCCCCAGGGGCTGGAAACACCATATATTTT.

The chain joins TRBV28 to TRBJ2-7; 9 bases fit TRBD2. Germline V gene data show CDR1 as MDHEN and CDR2 as SYDVKM. The CDR3 is 18 residues long. V shed 1 base, J shed 3 bases, and the junction held 13 bases outside the gene matches. CDR3 sequence: CASSLFGLTSGSLYEQYF. CDR3 nucleotide sequence: TGTGCCAGCAGTTTATTTGGTTTGACTAGCGGAAGCCTCTACGAGCAGTACTTC. Full variable domain (rest looked up from reference TRBV28 and TRBJ2-7): DVKVTQSSRYLVKRTGEKVFLECVQDMDHENMFWYRQDPGLGLRLIYFSYDVKMKEKGDIPEGYSVSREKKERFSLILESASTNQTSMYLCASSLFGLTSGSLYEQYFGPGTRLTVT.

The chain links TRBV15 to TRBJ2-1, with 7 positions matching TRBD2. Germline CDR1 and CDR2: LNHNV and YYDKDF (reference sequence). V dropped 3 bases and J dropped 7; count of bases not matched to a gene: 18. This CDR3 is 18 amino acids long. The CDR3 nucleotides read TGTGCCACCAGCAGGGGGGTCCTCTGGGGGGGTATGGTGAATGAGCAGTTCTTC. It yields the protein CATSRGVLWGGMVNEQFF.

The V gene is TRBV9, the J gene TRBJ2-4; D is possibly TRBD2 (5 bases). Per germline, CDR1 SGDLS and CDR2 YYNGEE. CDR3 length: 13 residues. With 0 bases removed from V and 5 bases from J, the gap between germline ends came to 6 bases. The CDR3 is CASSVGRENIQYF. The CDR3 region has the DNA TGTGCCAGCAGCGTAGGGCGGGAAAACATTCAGTACTTC.

The genes are TRBV27 and TRBJ1-2, with TRBD1 as a possible D gene (6 bases). CDR3 length: 12 amino acids. Germline V gene lookup returns CDR1 MNHEY and CDR2 SMNVEV (reference sequence). V was trimmed by 4 bases and J by 9 bases, leaving 12 bases between them. CDR3 protein: CASSSQGLRYTF. The DNA of the CDR3 is TGTGCCAGCAGTTCACAGGGTTTACGCTACACCTTC.

The chain couples TRBV4-2 to TRBJ1-1; D gene uncertain. Germline assignment: CDR1 LGHNA and CDR2 YNFKEQ. The CDR3 extends over 16 amino acids. V was pared by 0 bases and J by 3 bases, with 14 bases between. CDR3 DNA: TGTGCCAGCAGCCAAGAGCCGGGTGATGGTGACACTGAAGCTTTCTTT. It yields the protein CASSQEPGDGDTEAFF.

This chain links TRBV1 with TRBJ1-2. TRBV1 is deemed a pseudogene. The CDR3 spans 18 residues. The CDR3 nucleotides are TGCACCAGCAGCCAAGATTCTGACCGGGGATCGCGGTTAAATGGCTACACCTTC. Its translation is CTSSQDSDRGSRLNGYTF.